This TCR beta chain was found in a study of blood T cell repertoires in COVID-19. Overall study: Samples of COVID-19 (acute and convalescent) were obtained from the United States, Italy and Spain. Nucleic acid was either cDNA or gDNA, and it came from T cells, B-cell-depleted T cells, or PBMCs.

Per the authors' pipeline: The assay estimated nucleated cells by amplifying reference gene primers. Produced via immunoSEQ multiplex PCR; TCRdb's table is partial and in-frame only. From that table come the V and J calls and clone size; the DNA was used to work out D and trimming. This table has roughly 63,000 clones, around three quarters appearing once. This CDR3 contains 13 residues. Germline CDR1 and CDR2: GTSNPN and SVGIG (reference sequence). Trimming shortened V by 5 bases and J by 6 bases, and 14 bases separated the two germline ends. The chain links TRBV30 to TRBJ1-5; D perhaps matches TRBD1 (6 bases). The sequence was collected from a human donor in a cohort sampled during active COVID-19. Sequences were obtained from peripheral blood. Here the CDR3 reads CAWGVQGRQPQHF. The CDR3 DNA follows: TGTGCCTGGGGGGTGCAGGGGCGTCAGCCCCAGCATTTT.